The table lists the clone carrying this TCR beta chain with many counts. The data derive from a study of T cells in Graves' hyperthyroidism and ophthalmopathy. The CDR3 regions of TCR beta were amplified from RNA transcripts. During a first-round RT-PCR of the TCR CDR3, the HTBI primer set was used. TCRdb reanalysed the multiplex PCR reads using MiXCR and keeps one entry per CDR3 protein. Seen here are some 300,000 distinct CDR3 sequences, around 19% observed once, and the top ten hold 35% to 45%. The V end was cut by 3 bases, the J end by 9 bases, with 14 bases between. The CDR3 is 13 residues long. Per germline, CDR1 SGHTA and CDR2 FQGNSA. Lactation, pregnancy, other autoimmune disease or uncontrolled infection led to exclusion of patients.

The sequenced sample was blood. The V gene is TRBV7-2, the J gene TRBJ1-2, with no clear D. This clonotype originated in a man between 50 and 59 years old with Graves' ophthalmopathy. CDR3 DNA: TGTGCCAGCAGCTTCAGCGGGGTTAATAGCTACACCTTC. It yields the protein CASSFSGVNSYTF.